A selection of T cell receptor beta chains follows, all from one sample in a study of blood T cell repertoires in COVID-19. The protocol was immunoSEQ multiplex PCR, while the TCRdb copy is restricted to in-frame clones and leaves out a portion. Of about 42,000 clones in the sample, 70% to 90% were seen once. The sequencing input was peripheral blood. Receptors were obtained from a human donor in a cohort sampled during active COVID-19. Both conserved end residues are part of each CDR3. Fields, in order: clone size, J gene, D gene, V gene, CDR3 DNA, CDR3 protein. A D gene is named only where the DNA matches it firmly. Size tells how often a clone was seen (once, few, many) or the class of an expanded clone, and some rows leave it out.

- | TRBJ2-1 | - | TRBV7-6 | TGTGCCAGCAGCCCAATCGGGACTCCAAACAATGAGCAGTTCTTC | CASSPIGTPNNEQFF
few | TRBJ2-7 | - | TRBV19 | TGTGCCAGTAGTCGTTTTGCGGGTCTGTCATCCTACGAGCAGTACTTC | CASSRFAGLSSYEQYF
- | TRBJ2-7 | TRBD2 | TRBV11-2 | TGTGCCAGCAGCTTAGGCCCAGCGGGGGGGCCGGGTATGTACGAGCAGTACTTC | CASSLGPAGGPGMYEQYF
- | TRBJ2-1 | - | TRBV6-6 | TGTGCCAGCAGCCGCCCCGGGGGTACTGAGCAGTTCTTC | CASSRPGGTEQFF
- | TRBJ1-6 | - | TRBV5-1 | TGCGCCAGCAGCTTGGTGAGATCATATAATTCACCCCTCCACTTT | CASSLVRSYNSPLHF
- | TRBJ1-1 | TRBD1 | TRBV6-5 | TGTGCCAGCAGGAGACAGGGCACGAACACTGAAGCTTTCTTT | CASRRQGTNTEAFF
few | TRBJ1-1 | - | TRBV29-1 | TGCAGCGCAGACACGGCAAACACTGAAGCTTTCTTT | CSADTANTEAFF
- | TRBJ2-2 | - | TRBV29-1 | TGCAGCGCGGTTCGGGGGAGCAAGGGGAACACCGGGGAGCTGTTTTTT | CSAVRGSKGNTGELFF
- | TRBJ2-7 | TRBD1 | TRBV30 | TGTGCCTGGGGGAGGGACAGGGCTCGCCACGAGCAGTACTTC | CAWGRDRARHEQYF
- | TRBJ2-3 | TRBD2 | TRBV7-7 | TGTGCCAGCAGCCTTAGCGGGGGGGCAGGAGATACGCAGTATTTT | CASSLSGGAGDTQYF
- | TRBJ2-7 | - | TRBV9 | TGTGCCAGCAGCCCCGGCGGACTCGACGAGCAGTACTTC | CASSPGGLDEQYF
- | TRBJ1-5 | - | TRBV6-2/TRBV6-3 | TGTGCCAGCAGTTACCGTGCAGGGGAGGGGCAGCCCCAGCATTTT | CASSYRAGEGQPQHF
- | TRBJ2-1 | TRBD2 | TRBV20-1 | TGCAGTGCTAGTCACCGGGAGGTTTACAATGAGCAGTTCTTC | CSASHREVYNEQFF
- | TRBJ1-1 | - | TRBV27 | TGTGCCAGCAGTTTGAAGCCTTCTGGTACTGAAGCTTTCTTT | CASSLKPSGTEAFF
- | TRBJ2-7 | - | TRBV10-3 | TGTGCCAGCCGGGACAACTCCTACGAGCAGTATTTC | CASRDNSYEQYF
- | TRBJ2-2 | TRBD1 | TRBV6-5 | TGTGCCAGCAGGCCCCCGGGACAGGGCTCCGGGGAGCTGTTTTTT | CASRPPGQGSGELFF
- | TRBJ1-1 | TRBD1 | TRBV10-3 | TGTGCCATCAGTGGTGGGACAGTTGAAGCTTTCTTT | CAISGGTVEAFF
- | TRBJ2-7 | TRBD1 | TRBV5-1 | TGCGCCAGCAGCTCGGGACAGCCCTACGAGCAGTACTTC | CASSSGQPYEQYF
once | TRBJ2-1 | TRBD2 | TRBV9 | TGTGCCAGCAGCGCTTTAAGCGGGGGGTACCAGTACAATGAGCAGTTCTTC | CASSALSGGYQYNEQFF
- | TRBJ2-3 | TRBD1 | TRBV5-4 | TGTGCCAGCAGCGTACAGGGGGGCCTTAGCACAGATACGCAGTATTTT | CASSVQGGLSTDTQYF
once | TRBJ1-2 | TRBD1 | TRBV5-4 | TGTGCCAGCAGCCCCAATCTGGCCCAGGGGGCAGGTGGCTACACCTTC | CASSPNLAQGAGGYTF
- | TRBJ1-6 | TRBD1 | TRBV5-4 | TGTGCCATAGGGGGACAGGGAGTCTCCTATAATTCACCCCTCCACTTT | CAIGGQGVSYNSPLHF
- | TRBJ1-2 | - | TRBV18 | TGTGCCAGCTCTTGGGGCCCTAACTATGGCTACACCTTC | CASSWGPNYGYTF
- | TRBJ1-2 | - | TRBV7-2 | TGTGCCAGCAGCCTAAAGGCCACAGGATACTATGGCTACACCTTC | CASSLKATGYYGYTF
- | TRBJ2-2 | TRBD1 | TRBV5-1 | TGCGCCAGCAGCTTGGCGGGACAGGGGGCGTCCGGGGAGCTGTTTTTT | CASSLAGQGASGELFF
- | TRBJ1-1 | TRBD1 | TRBV7-2 | TGTGCCAGCAGCCAAATACCGGGACAGGGGAGCGCTGAAGCTTTCTTT | CASSQIPGQGSAEAFF
once | TRBJ2-5 | - | TRBV7-9 | TGTGCCAGCAGCTTATTTGGGGACAACCAAGAGACCCAGTACTTC | CASSLFGDNQETQYF
- | TRBJ1-2 | TRBD1 | TRBV9 | TGTGCCAGCAGCCCAGAGGGACAGGGTGATCATGGCTACACCTTC | CASSPEGQGDHGYTF
- | TRBJ1-1 | - | TRBV7-6 | TGTGCCAGCAGCTTCGGGGGATTGAACACTGAAGCTTTCTTT | CASSFGGLNTEAFF
- | TRBJ1-2 | - | TRBV28 | TGTGCCACTTTGACACGCAACTATGGCTACACCTTC | CATLTRNYGYTF
once | TRBJ1-4 | - | TRBV6-2/TRBV6-3 | TGTGCCAGCAGTGGTTCGGATTGGCGGTTGGAAAAACTGTTTTTT | CASSGSDWRLEKLFF
- | TRBJ1-1 | TRBD1 | TRBV9 | TGTGCCAGCAGCGACAGGACAGGGCTCGGGAACACTGAAGCTTTCTTT | CASSDRTGLGNTEAFF
- | TRBJ1-6 | - | TRBV27 | TGTGCCAGCAGTTTTACGGCAGGTCGTCTTACTAATTCACCCCTCCACTTT | CASSFTAGRLTNSPLHF
- | TRBJ1-2 | - | TRBV7-9 | TGTGCGGGCCTGCAGGGAAACTATGGCTACACCTTC | CAGLQGNYGYTF
- | TRBJ1-5 | - | TRBV6-6 | TGTGCCAGCAGTTACTTGGAGGTCAATCAGCCCCAGCATTTT | CASSYLEVNQPQHF
- | TRBJ2-6 | TRBD1 | TRBV5-6 | TGTGCCAGCAGCCCCCGGACAGGCCGGTACGGGGCCAACGTCCTGACTTTC | CASSPRTGRYGANVLTF
- | TRBJ2-1 | TRBD2 | TRBV28 | TGTGCCAGCAGTTTATCTTCTAGCGGGAGGGTAGAGCAGTTCTTC | CASSLSSSGRVEQFF
- | TRBJ2-7 | TRBD2 | TRBV19 | TGTGCCAGTAGTGGACTAGCGGGAGTCGACGAGCAGTACTTC | CASSGLAGVDEQYF
- | TRBJ1-1 | - | TRBV4-1 | TGCGCCAGCAGCCAAGAGAAGTCAGGGCCTGAAGCTTTCTTT | CASSQEKSGPEAFF
- | TRBJ1-2 | TRBD1 | TRBV6-5 | TGTGCCAGCAGTTACTCCCGACAGGGATACAACTATGGCTACACCTTC | CASSYSRQGYNYGYTF
- | TRBJ1-1 | TRBD1 | TRBV7-6 | TGTGCCAGCAGCTTATGGACAGGGTGGGACACTGAAGCTTTCTTT | CASSLWTGWDTEAFF
- | TRBJ2-3 | TRBD2 | TRBV5-1 | TGCGCCAGCAGCCCCGCGGTCCTCCTAGCGGGAGTGGCAGATACGCAGTATTTT | CASSPAVLLAGVADTQYF
- | TRBJ1-2 | TRBD1 | TRBV19 | TGTGCCAGTAGGTCAACCCGAAGGAACCGGGACAGGGTCTATGGCTACACCTTC | CASRSTRRNRDRVYGYTF
- | TRBJ1-1 | TRBD1 | TRBV6-5 | TGTGCCAGCAGTATGACAGGGGGCGCGAACACTGAAGCTTTCTTT | CASSMTGGANTEAFF
- | TRBJ1-3 | - | TRBV5-4 | TGTGCCAGCAGCATGCCCGGGACACTTGGAAACACCATATATTTT | CASSMPGTLGNTIYF
- | TRBJ2-7 | TRBD1 | TRBV6-2/TRBV6-3 | TGTGCCAGCAGTCCGCCGACATCGGACAGGGTTACCTACGAGCAGTACTTC | CASSPPTSDRVTYEQYF
- | TRBJ2-7 | - | TRBV5-1 | TGCGCCAGCAGCTTGGAGGGGATCAACGAGCAGTACTTC | CASSLEGINEQYF
- | TRBJ1-6 | - | TRBV30 | TGTGCCTGGATGTCAGGGCGGAATTCACCCCTCCACTTT | CAWMSGRNSPLHF
- | TRBJ1-4 | - | TRBV25-1 | TGTGCCAGCAGCAGTCCAAGTGAAAAACTGTTTTTT | CASSSPSEKLFF
- | TRBJ2-1 | TRBD1 | TRBV18 | TGTGCCAGCTCACGACCGGGACAGCCCTACAATGAGCAGTTCTTC | CASSRPGQPYNEQFF